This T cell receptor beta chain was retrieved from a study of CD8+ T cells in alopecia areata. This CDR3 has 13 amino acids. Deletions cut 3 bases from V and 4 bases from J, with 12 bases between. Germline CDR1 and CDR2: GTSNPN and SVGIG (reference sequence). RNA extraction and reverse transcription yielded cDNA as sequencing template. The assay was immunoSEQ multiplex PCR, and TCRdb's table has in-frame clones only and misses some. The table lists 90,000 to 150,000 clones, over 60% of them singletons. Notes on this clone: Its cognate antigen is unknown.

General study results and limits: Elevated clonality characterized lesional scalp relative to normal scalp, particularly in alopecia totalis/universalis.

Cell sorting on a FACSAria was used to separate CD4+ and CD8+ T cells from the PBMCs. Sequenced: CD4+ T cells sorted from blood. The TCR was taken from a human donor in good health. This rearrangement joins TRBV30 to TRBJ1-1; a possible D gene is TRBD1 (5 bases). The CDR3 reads CAWRKTGGTEAFF. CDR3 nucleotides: TGTGCCTGGAGAAAGACCGGGGGCACTGAAGCTTTCTTT.